The clone carrying this TCR beta chain turned up a few times. The V gene lost 8 bases and the J gene lost 6 bases, with 20 bases spanning the gap. The germline gives CDR1 LGHDT, CDR2 YNNKEL (reference sequence). The CDR3 has 14 amino acids. Unique molecular identifiers were used to barcode this TCRbeta library. TCRdb re-analysed the PCR reads in MiXCR, keeping a single row per CDR3 protein. The sample has hundreds of thousands of distinct CDR3 sequences, around 13% seen once. The source of the sample is a study of T-cell reconstitution after alpha-beta-depleted transplantation in children. This sample comprised PBMCs from the stem cell graft donor, obtained from the stem cell graft. This TCR was recovered from a human donor who donated a stem cell graft to a child with combined immunodeficiency. V and J are TRBV3-1 and TRBJ2-7; possible D gene TRBD2, 6 bases. In DNA, the CDR3 is TGTGCCAGCGCAGCCTCGGGAGCTGTTCCCGAGCAGTACTTC. Its translation: CASAASGAVPEQYF.